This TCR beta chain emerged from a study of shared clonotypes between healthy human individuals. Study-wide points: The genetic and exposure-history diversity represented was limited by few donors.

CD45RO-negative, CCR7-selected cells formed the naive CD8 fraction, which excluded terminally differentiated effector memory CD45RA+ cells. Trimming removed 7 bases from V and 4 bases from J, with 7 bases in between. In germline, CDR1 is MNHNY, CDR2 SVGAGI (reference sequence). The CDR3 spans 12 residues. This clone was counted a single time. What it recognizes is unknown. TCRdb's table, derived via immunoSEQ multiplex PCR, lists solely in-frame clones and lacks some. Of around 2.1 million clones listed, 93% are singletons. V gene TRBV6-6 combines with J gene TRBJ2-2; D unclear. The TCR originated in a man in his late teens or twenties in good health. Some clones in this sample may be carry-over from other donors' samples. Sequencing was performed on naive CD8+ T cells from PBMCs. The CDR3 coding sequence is TGTGCCAGCATGAGGACCACCGGGGAGCTGTTTTTT. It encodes CASMRTTGELFF.